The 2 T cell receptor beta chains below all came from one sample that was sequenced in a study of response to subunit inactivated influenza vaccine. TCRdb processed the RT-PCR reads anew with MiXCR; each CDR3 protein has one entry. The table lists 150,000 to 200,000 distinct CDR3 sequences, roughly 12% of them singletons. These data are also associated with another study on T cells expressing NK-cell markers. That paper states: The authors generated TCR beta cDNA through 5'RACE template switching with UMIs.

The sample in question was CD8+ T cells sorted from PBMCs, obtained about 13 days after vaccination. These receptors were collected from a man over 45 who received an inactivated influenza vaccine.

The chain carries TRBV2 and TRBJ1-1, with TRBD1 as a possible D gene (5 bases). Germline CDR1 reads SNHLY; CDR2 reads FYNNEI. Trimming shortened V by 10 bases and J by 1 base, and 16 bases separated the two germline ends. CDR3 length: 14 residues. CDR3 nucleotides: TGTGCCACCGACCCGAGGGGCTCGAACACTGAAGCTTTCTTT. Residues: CATDPRGSNTEAFF.

Here the CDR3 DNA reads TGTGCCAGCAGTGGGACAAGTAACTATGGCTACACCTTC. This translates into CASSGTSNYGYTF. J is TRBJ1-2 and V is TRBV5-4; the D gene is possibly TRBD1 (6 bases). The CDR3 is 13 residues long. Trimming left V 5 bases short and J 1 base short, with 9 bases between. The V gene's germline CDR1 is SGHNT and CDR2 YYREEE (reference sequence).